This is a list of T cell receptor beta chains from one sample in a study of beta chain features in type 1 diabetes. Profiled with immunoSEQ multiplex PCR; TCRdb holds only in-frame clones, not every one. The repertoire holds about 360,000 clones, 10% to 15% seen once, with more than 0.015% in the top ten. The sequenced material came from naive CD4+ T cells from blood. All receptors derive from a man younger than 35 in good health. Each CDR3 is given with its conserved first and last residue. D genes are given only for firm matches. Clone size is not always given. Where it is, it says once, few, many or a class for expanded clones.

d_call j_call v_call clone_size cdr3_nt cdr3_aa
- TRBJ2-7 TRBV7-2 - TGTGCCAGCAGCCCTGGGGGGTCAAACTACGAGCAGTACTTC CASSPGGSNYEQYF
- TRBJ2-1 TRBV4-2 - TGTGCCAGCAGCCAAGATATCAATGAGCAGTTCTTC CASSQDINEQFF
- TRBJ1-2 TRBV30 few TGTGCCTGGAAGGACAGTATTAACTATGGCTACACCTTC CAWKDSINYGYTF
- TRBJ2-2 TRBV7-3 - TGTGCCAGCAGCACCGGTGTCGGGGAGCTGTTTTTT CASSTGVGELFF
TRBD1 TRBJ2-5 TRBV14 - TGTGCCAGCAGCCAAGCGGGACAGATCTTTGCGTGGACCCAGTACTTC CASSQAGQIFAWTQYF
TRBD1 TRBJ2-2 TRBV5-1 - TGCGCCAGCAGCGGGACAGGGATGGTCGGGGAGCTGTTTTTT CASSGTGMVGELFF
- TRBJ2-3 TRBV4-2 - TGTGCCAGCAGCTGGGGAGAGGCGGGGGATACGCAGTATTTT CASSWGEAGDTQYF
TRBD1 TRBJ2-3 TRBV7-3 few TGTGCCAGCAGCTACCAGGGGGCTAAGGGCACAGATACGCAGTATTTT CASSYQGAKGTDTQYF
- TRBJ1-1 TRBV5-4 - TGTGCCAGCAGCTCCGGATCTCCCGGGGTTAGCTCTGAAGCTTTCTTT CASSSGSPGVSSEAFF
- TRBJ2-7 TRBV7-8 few TGTGCCAGCAGCTTAGCAGGAGCTGACTACGAGCAGTACTTC CASSLAGADYEQYF
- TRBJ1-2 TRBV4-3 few TGCGCCAGCAGCCTATCCCGGCCGGGACGGGGGACTGGGAGCTATGGCTACACCTTC CASSLSRPGRGTGSYGYTF
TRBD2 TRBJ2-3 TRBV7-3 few TGTGCCAGCAGCTTCGGGACTAGTGCAGATACGCAGTATTTT CASSFGTSADTQYF
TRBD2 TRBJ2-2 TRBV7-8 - TGTGCCAGCAGCCCTCGGACTAGCGGGAGGCACACCGGGGAGCTGTTTTTT CASSPRTSGRHTGELFF
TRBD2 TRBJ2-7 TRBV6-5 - TGTGCCAGCAGTCGGATGAGCCTAGCGGGAGAGGAGCAGTACTTC CASSRMSLAGEEQYF
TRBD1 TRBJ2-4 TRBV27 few TGTGCCAGCAGCGGCCCCTCGACAGGGGGAATTGACCTAGCCAAAAACATTCAGTACTTC CASSGPSTGGIDLAKNIQYF
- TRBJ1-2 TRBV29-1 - TGCAGCACGGACAGTGACGGCTACACCTTC CSTDSDGYTF
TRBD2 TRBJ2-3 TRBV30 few TGTGCCTGGAGACTAGCGGGGGGGCCGCCAGATACGCAGTATTTT CAWRLAGGPPDTQYF
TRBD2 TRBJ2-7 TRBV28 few TGTGCCAGCAGTCTAGCGGGAGTGGCATCCTACGAGCAGTACTTC CASSLAGVASYEQYF
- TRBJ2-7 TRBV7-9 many TGTGCCAGCAGCACGCGGACAGCGTCCTACGAGCAGTACTTC CASSTRTASYEQYF
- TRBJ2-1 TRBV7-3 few TGTGCCAGCAGCCCTAACCGGGACTTGGTAAATGAGCAGTTCTTC CASSPNRDLVNEQFF
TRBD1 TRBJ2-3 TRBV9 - TGTGCCAGCAGCGCCCCGGGACAGGGATCCTTTTACACAGATACGCAGTATTTT CASSAPGQGSFYTDTQYF
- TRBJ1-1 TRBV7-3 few TGTGCCAGCAGCTTATGGCGGGGTGAAGCTTTCTTT CASSLWRGEAFF
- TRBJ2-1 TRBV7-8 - TGTGCCAGCAGGAAGGACAGAGCCGTCGATGAGCAGTTCTTC CASRKDRAVDEQFF
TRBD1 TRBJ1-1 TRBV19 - TGTGCCAGTAGTATCGAACAGGGGGGCACTGAAGCTTTCTTT CASSIEQGGTEAFF
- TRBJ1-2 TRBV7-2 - TGTGCCAGCAGCTCCGGGTCCCCCCCTTTTGGCTACACCTTC CASSSGSPPFGYTF
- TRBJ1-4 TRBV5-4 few TGTGCCAGCAGCTTGGAACCGGCTAATGAAAAACTGTTTTTT CASSLEPANEKLFF
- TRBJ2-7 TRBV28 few TGTGCCAGCACTCCGCCAGGACAGTCCTACGAGCAGTACTTC CASTPPGQSYEQYF
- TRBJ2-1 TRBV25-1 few TGTGCCAGCAGTGAGGCAACCTACAATGAGCAGTTCTTC CASSEATYNEQFF
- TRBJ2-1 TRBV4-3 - TGCGCCAGCAGCCAAGATGGTCGGGAACTCTCCTACAATGAGCAGTTCTTC CASSQDGRELSYNEQFF
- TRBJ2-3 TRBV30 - TGTGCCTTAAGGGGGCGGGACGGCACAGATACGCAGTATTTT CALRGRDGTDTQYF
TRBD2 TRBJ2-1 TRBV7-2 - TGTGCCAGCAGCTCCCGGACTAGTTTAAATGAGCAGTTCTTC CASSSRTSLNEQFF
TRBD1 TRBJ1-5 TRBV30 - TGTGCCTGGAGCAGGGGGCAGGGTAATCAGCCCCAGCATTTT CAWSRGQGNQPQHF
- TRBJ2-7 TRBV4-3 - TGCGCCAGCAGCCAAGAAAGACGGGGCGAGCAGTACTTC CASSQERRGEQYF
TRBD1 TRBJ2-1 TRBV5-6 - TGTGCCAGCAGCCGTCTGGGACAGGGTCGGCGGCCCTCCTACAATGAGCAGTTCTTC CASSRLGQGRRPSYNEQFF
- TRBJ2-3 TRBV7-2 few TGTGCCAGCAGCTTAGCGAGTGCTAGGACAGATACGCAGTATTTT CASSLASARTDTQYF
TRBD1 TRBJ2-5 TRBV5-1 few TGCGCCAGCAGCTGGGGGGACAGGGACGAGACCCAGTACTTC CASSWGDRDETQYF
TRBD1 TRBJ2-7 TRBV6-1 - TGTGCCAGCCCGGGACAGGGAGAGGGCGAGCAGTACTTC CASPGQGEGEQYF
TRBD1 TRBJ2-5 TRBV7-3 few TGTGCCAGCAGCCGAGGGACAGGGTTCGAGACCCAGTACTTC CASSRGTGFETQYF
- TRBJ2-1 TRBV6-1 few TGTGCCAGCAGTCCTCAGGACAGCTACAATGAGCAGTTCTTC CASSPQDSYNEQFF
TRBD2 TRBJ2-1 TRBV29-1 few TGCAGCGTTGGCCGGGTACGACTAGCGGGAGACAATGAGCAGTTCTTC CSVGRVRLAGDNEQFF